The entry below describes one TCR beta chain. Its antigen is still unknown. With V trimmed by 7 bases and J by 8 bases, 15 bases remained unmatched. Germline CDR1 and CDR2: SQVTM and ANQGSEA. This CDR3 is built from 15 residues. The data originate from a study of Graves' ophthalmopathy and Graves' hyperthyroidism. Hyperthyroidism patients, aged 18 to 65, were newly diagnosed, under 2 months' duration. Additional autoimmune diseases, uncontrolled infections, pregnancy or lactation disqualified patients. Study-level results: Blood also harbored most expanded thyroid clonotypes above 0.001 frequency. Built on 13 signatures, a model told ophthalmopathy apart from stable hyperthyroidism with 85% to 90% sensitivity and approximately 81% specificity.

TCR beta CDR3 amplification used RNA transcripts. First-round RT-PCR relied on HTBI primers, and a second-round multiplex PCR came next. TCRdb redid the calling of the multiplex PCR reads with MiXCR, one entry per CDR3 protein. The profile shows about 1.1 million distinct CDR3 sequences, around a third of them singletons. The sequence was obtained from an adult man with Graves' hyperthyroidism. The chain employs TRBV29-1 and TRBJ1-3, with 9 bases aligning to TRBD1. Sequenced sample: peripheral blood or thyroid tissue (not recorded which). The CDR3 region is CSASPGQGYGYTIYF. For the CDR3, the DNA is TGCAGCGCCTCTCCGGGACAGGGCTATGGCTACACCATATATTTT.